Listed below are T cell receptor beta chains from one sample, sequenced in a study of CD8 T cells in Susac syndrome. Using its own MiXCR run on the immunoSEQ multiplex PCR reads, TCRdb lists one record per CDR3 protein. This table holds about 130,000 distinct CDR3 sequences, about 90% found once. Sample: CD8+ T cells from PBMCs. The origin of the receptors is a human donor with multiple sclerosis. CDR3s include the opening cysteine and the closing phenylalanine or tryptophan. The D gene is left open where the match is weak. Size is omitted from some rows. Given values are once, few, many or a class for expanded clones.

TGTGCCAGTAAAGGACTAGCGGTCTGGGATGAGCAGTTCTTC,CASKGLAVWDEQFF,TRBJ2-1,-,14,TRBV19,TRBD2
TGTGCCAGCAGCTCGACTAGCGTAACCTACGAGCAGTACTTC,CASSSTSVTYEQYF,TRBJ2-7,-,14,TRBV7-2,TRBD2
TGTGCCACCAGTGAAGGGTATGGGGACTACAATGAGCAGTTCTTC,CATSEGYGDYNEQFF,TRBJ2-1,-,15,TRBV24-1,-
TGCGCCAGCAGTTCAGGGGAGACTGAAGCTTTCTTT,CASSSGETEAFF,TRBJ1-1,-,12,TRBV10-2,-
TGTGCCAGCAGCCTGCCCCTTACCCCTGAAGCTTTCTTT,CASSLPLTPEAFF,TRBJ1-1,-,13,TRBV3-1,-
TGTGCCAGCACCCCAGGAGGGGAGCCCCAGCATTTT,CASTPGGEPQHF,TRBJ1-5,-,12,TRBV12-3/TRBV12-4,-
TGCGCCAGCAGCCAAGAGAATAGGCTCACCGGGGAGCTGTTTTTT,CASSQENRLTGELFF,TRBJ2-2,-,15,TRBV4-1,-
TGCAGTGCCCAGTGGGAGAATTCGGACGAGCAGTACTTC,CSAQWENSDEQYF,TRBJ2-7,-,13,TRBV20-1,-
TGTGCCAGCAGCCCGGGACTAGCGGGATTTACGTCCTACGAGCAGTACTTC,CASSPGLAGFTSYEQYF,TRBJ2-7,once,17,TRBV6-1,TRBD2
TGTGCCAGCTCCTCCGGGACTGGGGACTACGAGCAGTACTTC,CASSSGTGDYEQYF,TRBJ2-7,few,14,TRBV5-6,-
TGTGCCAGCAGCCGAATTCTTGGAAACACTGAAGCTTTCTTT,CASSRILGNTEAFF,TRBJ1-1,-,14,TRBV6-2/TRBV6-3,-